This T cell receptor beta chain was sequenced in a study of T cells in localized non-small cell lung cancer. Study-wide points: The tumor had only one region sequenced, so heterogeneity remains possible. Overall survival was longer when the density of T cells in the blood was higher. Out of the top 100 tumor clones, a median around 60 were seen in adjacent lung.

The CDR3 spans 18 residues. Unmatched junction bases numbered 13, after V lost 4 bases and J lost 3 bases. CDR1 and CDR2 (germline): MNHEY, SMNVEV (reference sequence). Note on this clone: The antigen remains unidentified.

The protocol was immunoSEQ multiplex PCR, while the TCRdb copy is restricted to in-frame clones and leaves out a portion. The sample lists 20,000 to 30,000 clones; approximately 86% were seen once. This clonotype was obtained from a male donor older than 55 with stage II squamous cell lung carcinoma. The rearrangement uses TRBV27 and TRBJ1-5; TRBD1 matches at 9 bases. Specimen: peripheral blood, collected before any cancer treatment. The CDR3 here is CASSSTTPGQGINQPQHF. CDR3 DNA: TGTGCCAGCAGTTCCACGACCCCCGGACAGGGGATCAATCAGCCCCAGCATTTT.